The 3 T cell receptor beta chains given below trace back to one sample, sequenced in a study of regulatory T cells in long-lasting Graves disease. Noted time point: persistent/refractory GD, antithyroid drugs over 5 years with positive TRAb. Extracted PBMC RNA gave rise to the TCR library. Arm-PCR of CDR3 regions with iRepertoire HTBI primers generated TCR beta libraries. TCRdb passed the multiplex PCR reads through MiXCR, listing each CDR3 protein once. The sample has a few hundred thousand distinct CDR3 sequences, roughly 24% seen once; the top ten hold about 29%. Sequencing was performed on peripheral blood mononuclear cells (PBMCs), taken when the disease was refractory, from a patient treated with antithyroid drugs. All receptors come from a woman between 35 and 50 years old with Graves disease.

For this clonotype: A much larger clone lies one base from this, so it may be a read error. This sequence joins TRBV20-1 and TRBJ1-4, with D perhaps matching TRBD1 (5 bases). The length of the CDR3 is 12 residues. V was cut by 5 bases and J by 13 bases, with 17 bases left in between. Per germline, CDR1 DFQATT and CDR2 SNEGSKA (reference sequence). CDR3 nucleotide sequence: TGCAGTGCTGGGGGTTCTTTCGAGAGACTGTTTTTT. Translating gives CSAGGSFERLFF.

V gene TRBV2 combines with J gene TRBJ2-3; 7 positions match TRBD2. Looked up from germline, CDR1 is SNHLY and CDR2 is FYNNEI. The junction had 26 bases not matched to a gene; V was cut back by 11 bases and J by 6 bases. The CDR3 has 18 residues. The CDR3 DNA sequence: TGTGCCTTAGAAAACACGGGCCTTCGAGGGAGGGCTTCGGATACGCAGTATTTT. Translating it yields CALENTGLRGRASDTQYF.

The sample holds a few counts of this clonotype. This chain uses TRBV12-3 or TRBV12-4 with TRBJ2-2; TRBD2 matches 8 bases. V lost 3 bases to trimming and J lost 4 bases; unmatched junction nucleotides: 7. The CDR3 consists of 16 residues. The chain's CDR3 is CASSFSGSGITGELFF. The CDR3 DNA sequence: TGTGCCAGCAGTTTCAGCGGGAGCGGCATCACCGGGGAGCTGTTTTTT.